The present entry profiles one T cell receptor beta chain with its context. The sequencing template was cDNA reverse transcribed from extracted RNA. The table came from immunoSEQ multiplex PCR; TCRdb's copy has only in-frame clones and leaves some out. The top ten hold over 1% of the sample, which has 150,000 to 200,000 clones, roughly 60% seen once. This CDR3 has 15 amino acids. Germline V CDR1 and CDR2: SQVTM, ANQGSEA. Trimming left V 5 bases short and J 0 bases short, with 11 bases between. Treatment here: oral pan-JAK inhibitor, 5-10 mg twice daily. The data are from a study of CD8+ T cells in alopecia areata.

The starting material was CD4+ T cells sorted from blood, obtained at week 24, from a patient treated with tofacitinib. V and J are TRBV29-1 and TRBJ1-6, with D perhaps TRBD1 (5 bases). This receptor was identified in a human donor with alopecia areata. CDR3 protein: CSVREGSSYNSPLHF. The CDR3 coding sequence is TGCAGCGTTCGTGAGGGGAGCTCCTATAATTCACCCCTCCACTTT.